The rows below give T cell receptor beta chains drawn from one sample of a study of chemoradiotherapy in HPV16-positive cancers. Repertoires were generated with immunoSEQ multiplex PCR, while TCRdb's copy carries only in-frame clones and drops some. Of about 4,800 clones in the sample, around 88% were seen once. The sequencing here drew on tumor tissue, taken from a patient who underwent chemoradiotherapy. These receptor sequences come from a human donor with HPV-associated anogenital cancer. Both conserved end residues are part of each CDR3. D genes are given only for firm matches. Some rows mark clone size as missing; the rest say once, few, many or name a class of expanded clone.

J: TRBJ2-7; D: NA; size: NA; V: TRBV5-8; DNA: TGTGCCAGCAGCTTGGGGGGGCGACGCGAGCAGTACTTC; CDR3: CASSLGGRREQYF
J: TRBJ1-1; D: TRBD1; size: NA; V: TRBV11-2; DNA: TGTGCCAGCACCGCCGGGACAGGGGACTTGGCGGCTTTCTTT; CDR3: CASTAGTGDLAAFF
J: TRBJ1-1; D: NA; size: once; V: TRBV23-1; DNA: TGCGCCAGCAGCTTACAGGGACTGGGGACTGAAGCTTTCTTT; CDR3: CASSLQGLGTEAFF
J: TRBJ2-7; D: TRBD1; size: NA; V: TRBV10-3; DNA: TGTGCCATCAGGAGACAGGGCTTCTACGAGCAGTACTTC; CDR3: CAIRRQGFYEQYF
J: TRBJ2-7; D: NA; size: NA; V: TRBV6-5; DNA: TGTGCCAGCAGTTACCGAGACAGTACCTACGAGCAGTACTTC; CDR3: CASSYRDSTYEQYF
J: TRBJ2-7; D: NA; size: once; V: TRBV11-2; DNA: TGTGCCAGCAGCCGCAAACAGGGGGAGGGCTACGAGCAGTACTTC; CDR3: CASSRKQGEGYEQYF
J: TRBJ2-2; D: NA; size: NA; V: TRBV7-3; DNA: TGTGCCAGCAGCTCGGCCGGGACTCCTTCGGGGGAGCTGTTTTTT; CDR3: CASSSAGTPSGELFF
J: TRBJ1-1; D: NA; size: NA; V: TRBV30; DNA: TGTGCCTGGAATCTCGGGGCAACGAACACTGAAGCTTTCTTT; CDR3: CAWNLGATNTEAFF
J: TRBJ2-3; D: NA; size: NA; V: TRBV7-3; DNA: TGTGCCAGCAGCTTATCCCCTAGCACAGATACGCAGTATTTT; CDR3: CASSLSPSTDTQYF
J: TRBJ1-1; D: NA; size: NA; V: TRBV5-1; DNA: TGCGCCAGCAGCGAACTTGACACGAACACTGAAGCTTTCTTT; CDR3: CASSELDTNTEAFF
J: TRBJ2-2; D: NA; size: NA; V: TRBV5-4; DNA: TGTGCCAGCAGCTTGGGTGGACCCACAACAAGCGGGGAGCTGTTTTTT; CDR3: CASSLGGPTTSGELFF
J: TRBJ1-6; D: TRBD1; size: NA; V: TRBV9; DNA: TGTGCCAGCAGCTCGAGGACAGGCGATTCACCCCTCCACTTT; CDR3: CASSSRTGDSPLHF
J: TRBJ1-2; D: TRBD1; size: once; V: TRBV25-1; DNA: TGTGCCAGCAGTGTAGGACAGGGATATGGCTACACCTTC; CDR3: CASSVGQGYGYTF
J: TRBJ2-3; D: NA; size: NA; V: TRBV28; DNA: TGTGCCAGCAGTTCCGTCACAGATACGCAGTATTTT; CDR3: CASSSVTDTQYF
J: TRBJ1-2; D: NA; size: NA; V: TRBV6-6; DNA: TGTGCCAGCAGCATATCCATGGGGCCTGGCGATGGCTACACCTTC; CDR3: CASSISMGPGDGYTF
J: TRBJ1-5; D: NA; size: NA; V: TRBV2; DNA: TGTGCCAGCGAGGGTAAAACAGTTTACAATCAGCCCCAGCATTTT; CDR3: CASEGKTVYNQPQHF
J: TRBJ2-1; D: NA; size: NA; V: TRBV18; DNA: TGTGCCAGCTCACCTCAGGGCCAGTCCGACAATGAGCAGTTCTTC; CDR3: CASSPQGQSDNEQFF
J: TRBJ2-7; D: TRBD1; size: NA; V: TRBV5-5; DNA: TGTGCCAGCAGCCGATCCTCCGGGACAGGTTTTTACGAGCAGTACTTC; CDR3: CASSRSSGTGFYEQYF
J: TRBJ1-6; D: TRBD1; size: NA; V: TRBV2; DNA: TGTGCCAGCAGTGAAAACAGGGGGACAGATTCACCCCTCCACTTT; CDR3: CASSENRGTDSPLHF
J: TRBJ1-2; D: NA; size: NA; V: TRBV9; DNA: TGTGCCAGCAGCGTAGAAGGTTCAGGGAGTGCTAACTATGGCTACACCTTC; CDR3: CASSVEGSGSANYGYTF
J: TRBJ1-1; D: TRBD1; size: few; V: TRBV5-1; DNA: TGCGCCAGCACCCGAACAGGGGATACTGAAGCTTTCTTT; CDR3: CASTRTGDTEAFF
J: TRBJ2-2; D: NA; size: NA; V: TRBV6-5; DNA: TGTGCCAGCGCCTGGGGGGGGCAGGCCGGGGAGCTGTTTTTT; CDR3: CASAWGGQAGELFF
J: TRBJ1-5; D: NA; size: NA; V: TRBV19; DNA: TGTGCCAGTAGTATAGGACCGAGCAATCAGCCCCAGCATTTT; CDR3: CASSIGPSNQPQHF
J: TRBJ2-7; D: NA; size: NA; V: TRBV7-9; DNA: TGTGCCAGCAGCTTAGCCATGGGCCAGGCCTACGAGCAGTACTTC; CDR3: CASSLAMGQAYEQYF
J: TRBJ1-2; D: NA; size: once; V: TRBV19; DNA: TGTGCCAGTTACTCCGGGGCCTATGGCTACACCTTC; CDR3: CASYSGAYGYTF
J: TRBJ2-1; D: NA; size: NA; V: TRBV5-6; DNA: TGTGCCAGCAGCTTCCAGGGGTGGGGAAATGAGCAGTTCTTC; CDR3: CASSFQGWGNEQFF
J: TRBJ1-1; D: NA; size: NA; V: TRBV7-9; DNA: TGTGCCAGCAGCCTAGAGTTGGGGACAAACACTGAAGCTTTCTTT; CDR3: CASSLELGTNTEAFF
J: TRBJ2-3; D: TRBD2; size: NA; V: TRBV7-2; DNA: TGTGCCAGCACCCCCCGGGGGGGCCCAGATACGCAGTATTTT; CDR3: CASTPRGGPDTQYF
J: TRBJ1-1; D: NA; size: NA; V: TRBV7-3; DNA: TGTGCCAGCAGCTTAGGAGCTCCAGGGTGGGGCACTGAAGCTTTCTTT; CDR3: CASSLGAPGWGTEAFF
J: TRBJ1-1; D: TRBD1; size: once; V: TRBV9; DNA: TGTGCCAGCCTACCTTTCCTCCGGGACAGGGGGAACACTGAAGCTTTCTTT; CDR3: CASLPFLRDRGNTEAFF
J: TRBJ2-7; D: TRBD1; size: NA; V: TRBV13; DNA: TGTGCCAGCAGCTCGGGACAGGTGAGCTCCTACGAGCAGTACTTC; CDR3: CASSSGQVSSYEQYF
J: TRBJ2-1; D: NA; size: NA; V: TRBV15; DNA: TGTGCCACCAGCAGAGAACCGGGGGTTCCCTACAATGAGCAGTTCTTC; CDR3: CATSREPGVPYNEQFF
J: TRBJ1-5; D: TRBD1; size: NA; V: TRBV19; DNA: TGTGCCAGTAGTATCCGAGACAGGGGGAGCGGGCAGCCCCAGCATTTT; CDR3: CASSIRDRGSGQPQHF
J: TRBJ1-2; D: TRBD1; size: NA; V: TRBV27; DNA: TGTGCCAGCAGTTCCCATTCCGGGACAGGGGGCAACTATGGCTACACCTTC; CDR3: CASSSHSGTGGNYGYTF
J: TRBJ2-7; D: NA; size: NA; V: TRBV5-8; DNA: TGTGCCAGCAGCCCGGGTCTCATGGGCTACGAGCAGTACTTC; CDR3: CASSPGLMGYEQYF
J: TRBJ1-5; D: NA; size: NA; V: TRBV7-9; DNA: TGTGCCAGCAGCCCCTCCTCCGGACAGTTCAATCAGCCCCAGCATTTT; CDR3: CASSPSSGQFNQPQHF
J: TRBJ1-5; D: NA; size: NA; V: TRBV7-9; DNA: TGTGCCAGCAGCTTAGGGGGGCCCCAGCATTTT; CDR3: CASSLGGPQHF
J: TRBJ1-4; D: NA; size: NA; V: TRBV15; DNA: TGTGCCACCAGCAGAGGCGAAGCTGCAACTAATGAAAAACTGTTTTTT; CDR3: CATSRGEAATNEKLFF
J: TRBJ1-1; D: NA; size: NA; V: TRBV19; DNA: TGTGCCAGTAACCCAGGTGGGAGTAAACGTGAAGCTTTCTTT; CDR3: CASNPGGSKREAFF
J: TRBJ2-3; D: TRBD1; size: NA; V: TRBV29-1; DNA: TGCAGCGTTCCAGGGGGCCGTAGAGATACGCAGTATTTT; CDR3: CSVPGGRRDTQYF
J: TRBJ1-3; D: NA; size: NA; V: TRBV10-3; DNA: TGTGCCATCAAGATCCAGGGTGGGAACACCATATATTTT; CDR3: CAIKIQGGNTIYF
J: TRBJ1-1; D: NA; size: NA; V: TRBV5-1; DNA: TGCGCCAGCAGCTACGGACTCGTGAACACTGAAGCTTTCTTT; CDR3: CASSYGLVNTEAFF
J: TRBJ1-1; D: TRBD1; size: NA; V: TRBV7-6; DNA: TGTGCCAGCAGCCTACGGACAGGGTGGACTGAAGCTTTCTTT; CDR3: CASSLRTGWTEAFF
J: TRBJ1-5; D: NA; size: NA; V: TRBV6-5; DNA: TGTGCCAGCAGTTACTTTCAGCCCCAGCATTTT; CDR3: CASSYFQPQHF
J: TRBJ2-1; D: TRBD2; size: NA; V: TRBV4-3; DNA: TGCGCCAGCAGCCAAGTAGGGGCTAGCGGGGGGGCTGGTGAGCAGTTCTTC; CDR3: CASSQVGASGGAGEQFF
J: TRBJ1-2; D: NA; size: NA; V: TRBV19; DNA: TGTGCCAGTAGTATATGGGGGGGAGACGACTATGGCTACACCTTC; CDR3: CASSIWGGDDYGYTF
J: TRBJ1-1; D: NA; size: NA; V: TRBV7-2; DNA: TGTGCCAGCAGCTTTGACACTGAAGCTTTCTTT; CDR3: CASSFDTEAFF
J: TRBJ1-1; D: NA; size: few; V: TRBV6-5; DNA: TGTGCCAGCAGATCGGGACCTACCGACACTGAAGCTTTCTTT; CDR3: CASRSGPTDTEAFF
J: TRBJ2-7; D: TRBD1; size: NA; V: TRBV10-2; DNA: TGCGCCAGCAGTGAGAGTGGGACAGGGCTTTACGAGCAGTACTTC; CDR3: CASSESGTGLYEQYF
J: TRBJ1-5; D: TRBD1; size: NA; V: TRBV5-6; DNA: TGTGCCAGCAGCTTGGGGGACAGGCTCAATCAGCCCCAGCATTTT; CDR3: CASSLGDRLNQPQHF
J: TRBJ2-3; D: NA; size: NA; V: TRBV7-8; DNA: TGTGCCAGCAGCTTAACTCCGACAGGATCTACGCAGTATTTT; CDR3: CASSLTPTGSTQYF
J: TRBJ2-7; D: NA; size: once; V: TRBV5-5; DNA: TGTGCCAGCAGCTTAGGCCTAACGACGCTAGCGTTCTACGAGCAGTACTTC; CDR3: CASSLGLTTLAFYEQYF